The 20 T cell receptor beta chains below come from one sample, sequenced in a study of Ad26.COV2.S vaccination and SARS-CoV-2 variants. Treatment specified: about 20 received Ad26.COV2.S at low or high dose, single or two shots; 5 received placebo; per-sample allocation not given. Day 63 following the first vaccine or placebo injection was when the samples were taken. The protocol was immunoSEQ multiplex PCR, while the TCRdb copy is restricted to in-frame clones and leaves out a portion. Of hundreds of thousands of clones listed, approximately 90% are singletons. The sequencing used peripheral blood, collected in a trial of Ad26.COV2.S vaccine versus placebo. The source is a person aged 18-60 years who received the Ad26.COV2.S COVID-19 vaccine or a placebo.

This sequence joins TRBV3-1 (or the pseudogene TRBV3-2) and TRBJ1-2; D is possibly TRBD1 (5 bases). CDR1 and CDR2 (germline): LGHDT, YNNKEL (reference sequence). Trimming removed 2 bases from V and 8 bases from J, with 21 bases in between. The CDR3 is made up of 16 amino acids. CDR3 nucleotide sequence: TGTGCCAGCAGCCAAACCCAGCGGCCCCGGGGCCGGGGCTACACCTTC. Translating it yields CASSQTQRPRGRGYTF.

The V call is TRBV19, the J call TRBJ2-5; TRBD2 aligns across 9 bases. CDR3 length: 15 residues. From germline, CDR1 is LNHDA and CDR2 SQIVND (reference sequence). The trim removed 7 bases at V and 5 bases at J, leaving 11 bases unmatched. CDR3 nucleotide sequence: TGTGCCAGTAAAGAAGTGGCGGGGGGGGTCGAGACCCAGTACTTC. Its translation: CASKEVAGGVETQYF.

The V and J genes are TRBV11-2 and TRBJ1-1; perhaps TRBD1 as D (6 bases). The V end was cut by 1 base, the J end by 4 bases, with 22 bases between. Germline CDR1 SGHAT, CDR2 FQNNGV. The CDR3 runs to 18 residues. The chain's CDR3 is CASSLVGGGNQPRTEAFF. The DNA for the CDR3 is TGTGCCAGCAGCTTAGTAGGGGGGGGTAACCAACCGCGCACTGAAGCTTTCTTT.

The CDR3 is CASSLSGVGNQPQHF. The DNA for the CDR3 is TGTGCCAGCAGCCTATCCGGAGTGGGCAATCAGCCCCAGCATTTT. This chain uses TRBV5-5 with TRBJ1-5; D is uncertain. CDR1 and CDR2 from the germline V gene are SGHKS and YYEKEE (reference sequence). V was clipped by 4 bases and J by 2 bases, with 13 bases between them. The CDR3 is 15 residues long.

The chain recombines TRBV4-3 with TRBJ2-7; 8 bases match TRBD1. V gave up 3 bases and J gave up 2 bases; unmatched junction bases: 12. This CDR3 contains 17 residues. The germline gives CDR1 LGHNA, CDR2 YSLEER. As DNA, the CDR3 is TGCGCCAGCAGCCAGGATGCTAGCCGGACAGGGCCCTACGAGCAGTACTTC. Translated, it gives CASSQDASRTGPYEQYF.

The V and J genes are TRBV29-1 and TRBJ1-2; D is unclear. The germline CDR1 and CDR2 sequences are SQVTM and ANQGSEA. V lost 7 bases, J lost 2 bases, and 8 bases lay in between. The CDR3 is 11 residues long. CDR3: CSGVFNYGYTF. DNA of the CDR3: TGCAGCGGGGTATTCAACTATGGCTACACCTTC. Using reference TRBV29-1 and TRBJ1-2 for the parts outside the CDR3, the full variable domain is SAVISQKPSRDICQRGTSLTIQCQVDSQVTMMFWYRQQPGQSLTLIATANQGSEATYESGFVIDKFPISRPNLTFSTLTVSNMSPEDSSIYLCSGVFNYGYTFGSGTRLTVV.

The rearrangement links TRBV4-3 to TRBJ1-2; D gene uncertain. Germline V CDR1 and CDR2: LGHNA, YSLEER. The CDR3 spans 15 residues. Trimming took 0 bases from V and 4 from J, leaving 12 bases between them. Here the CDR3 DNA reads TGCGCCAGCAGCCAAGATCTAGGACCGACCTATGGCTACACCTTC. As protein: CASSQDLGPTYGYTF.

The chain has TRBV28 and TRBJ1-5, with D hard to call. Germline values: CDR1 MDHEN, CDR2 SYDVKM. Deletions cut 4 bases from V and 4 bases from J, with 8 bases between. The CDR3 totals 13 residues. The CDR3, as DNA: TGTGCCAGCAGTTCAGAACCAAATCAGCCCCAGCATTTT. Translation: CASSSEPNQPQHF. Variable domain in full (rest from reference TRBV28 and TRBJ1-5): DVKVTQSSRYLVKRTGEKVFLECVQDMDHENMFWYRQDPGLGLRLIYFSYDVKMKEKGDIPEGYSVSREKKERFSLILESASTNQTSMYLCASSSEPNQPQHFGDGTRLSIL.

V gene TRBV18 combines with J gene TRBJ1-2, with D perhaps matching TRBD1 (6 bases). This CDR3 is 15 amino acids long. V lost 1 base, J lost 3 bases, and 12 bases lay in between. Germline assignment: CDR1 KGHSH and CDR2 LQKENI. The CDR3 spells CASSPRTGQYYGYTF. Written as DNA, the CDR3 is TGTGCCAGCTCACCACGCACAGGACAGTACTATGGCTACACCTTC.

The chain joins TRBV30 to TRBJ2-7, with 7 bases fitting TRBD2. J was trimmed by 2 bases and V by 2 bases; bases with no gene match: 6. The CDR3 spans 14 residues. The germline V gene has CDR1 GTSNPN and CDR2 SVGIG (reference sequence). The CDR3 spells CAWSLLADTYEQYF. The CDR3 nucleotides read TGTGCCTGGAGTTTGCTAGCGGATACCTACGAGCAGTACTTC.

CDR3 nucleotides: TGCGCCAGCAGCCAAGATGGTGGGGGGGGGACCCAGTACTTC. Translation: CASSQDGGGGTQYF. The chain combines TRBV4-3 with TRBJ2-5, with TRBD2 identical over 7 bases. The CDR3 spans 14 residues. Germline V CDR1 and CDR2: LGHNA, YSLEER. The ends lost 0 bases at V and 7 bases at J; junction bases unmatched: 5.

The chain is built from TRBV7-9 and TRBJ2-5; a possible D gene is TRBD2 (6 bases). The CDR3 spans 14 residues. The V and J ends lost 5 bases and 5 bases respectively, with 15 bases between them. Germline V gene data show CDR1 as SEHNR and CDR2 as FQNEAQ (reference sequence). The chain's CDR3 is CASSPGLRLETQYF. CDR3 nucleotide sequence: TGTGCCAGCAGCCCGGGACTCCGGCTGGAGACCCAGTACTTC.

This clone was found once. Other DNA sequences within the sample encode an identical CDR3. The DNA of the CDR3 is TGTGCCAGTGGGGACTACGAGCAGTACTTC. Protein product: CASGDYEQYF. J is TRBJ2-7 and V is TRBV19; D is unresolved. The V gene's germline CDR1 is LNHDA and CDR2 SQIVND (reference sequence). This CDR3 region has 10 residues. V was trimmed by 8 bases and J by 3 bases, leaving 5 bases between them.

The chain employs TRBV7-9 and TRBJ1-6, with 8 bases identical to TRBD1. The V gene's germline CDR1 is SEHNR and CDR2 FQNEAQ (reference sequence). CDR3 length: 15 amino acids. V was clipped by 5 bases and J by 8 bases; unmatched bases: 8. CDR3 sequence (DNA): TGTGCCAGCAGCCCACAGACAGGGGTGGATTCACCCCTCCACTTT. Translated: CASSPQTGVDSPLHF.

The V and J genes are TRBV6-6 and TRBJ2-5; a possible D gene is TRBD1 (6 bases). Trimming shortened V by 5 bases and J by 2 bases, and 21 bases separated the two germline ends. CDR1 and CDR2 from the germline V gene are MNHNY and SVGAGI (reference sequence). The CDR3 contains 17 residues. For the CDR3, the DNA is TGTGCCAGCAGTCAGAAGTGGACAGAAAGTTTGCAAGAGACCCAGTACTTC. The encoded protein is CASSQKWTESLQETQYF.

This chain links TRBV29-1 with TRBJ2-7; maybe TRBD2 (7 bases). The CDR3 spans 13 residues. Trimming took 5 bases from V and 3 from J, leaving 14 bases between them. CDR1 and CDR2 from the germline V gene are SQVTM and ANQGSEA. The CDR3 loop reads CSVSGGGRYEQYF. CDR3 sequence (DNA): TGCAGCGTTTCTGGCGGGGGCCGCTACGAGCAGTACTTC.

The V call is TRBV5-1, the J call TRBJ1-2; D uncertain. The CDR3 sequence is 11 residues long. The V gene's germline CDR1 is SGHRS and CDR2 YFSETQ. The ends were cut back, 2 bases at V and 11 bases at J, with 10 bases in the middle. CDR3 region: CASSLATEYTF. The CDR3 nucleotides are TGCGCCAGCAGCTTAGCGACGGAGTACACCTTC.

The rearrangement links TRBV27 to TRBJ2-7, with D perhaps being TRBD1 or TRBD2 (5 bases each). The V gene lost 10 bases and the J gene lost 0 bases, with 25 bases spanning the gap. The CDR3 covers 17 residues. Germline CDR1 and CDR2: MNHEY and SMNVEV (reference sequence). The CDR3 nucleotides are TGTGCCAACCTTGGAGGCAGGGTAGTCTCTTCCTCCTACGAGCAGTACTTC. This translates into CANLGGRVVSSSYEQYF.

J is TRBJ2-3 and V is TRBV5-8, with D possibly being TRBD1 or TRBD2 (5 bases each). The germline V and J ends were trimmed by 3 bases and 5 bases, with 19 bases remaining between them. This CDR3 has 16 amino acids. The germline CDR1 and CDR2 sequences are SGHTS and YDEGEE. The CDR3 here is CASSSGRGRMGDTQYF. The CDR3 DNA follows: TGTGCCAGCAGCTCGGGACGCGGGCGGATGGGAGATACGCAGTATTTT.

This sequence joins TRBV30 and TRBJ1-5, with D hard to call. Germline CDR1 reads GTSNPN; CDR2 reads SVGIG (reference sequence). V was shortened by 0 bases and J by 5 bases, with 5 bases between the two germline ends. CDR3 size: 12 residues. The CDR3 coding sequence is TGTGCCTGGAGTGTCGGGGATCAGCCCCAGCATTTT. Residues: CAWSVGDQPQHF.